This T cell receptor beta chain originates from a study of cytomegalovirus exposure and HLA in healthy donors. On the study more broadly: A prior analysis found about 110 million unique TCR beta sequences from some 200 million T cells.

PCR used 60 Vbeta primers and 13 Jbeta primers. Data came from immunoSEQ multiplex PCR; TCRdb stores just in-frame clones and leaves some out. The table shows around 100,000 clones, with roughly 80% occurring only once. CDR3 size: 13 residues. Trimming pared 3 bases from V and 7 bases from J, leaving 7 bases between. Germline V CDR1 and CDR2: MRHNA, SNTAGT. Material for sequencing was PBMCs. This sequence joins TRBV6-4 and TRBJ1-6, with D uncertain. The sequence derives from a man aged 40-49 years in good health and CMV-seronegative. The CDR3 region has the DNA TGTGCCAGCAGTGAATCGGGGAATTCACCCCTCCACTTT. Protein: CASSESGNSPLHF.